These 23 T cell receptor beta chains originate from one sample sequenced in a study of vaccination effects on CD4 cells after COVID-19. TCRdb keeps only in-frame clones here, not all; method: immunoSEQ multiplex PCR. The sample yields tens of thousands of clones, 60% to 75% seen once. Sequencing followed a ViraFEST assay step that expanded antigen-specific CD4+ T cells with viral peptide pools. CD4+ T cells were isolated after around 10 days of culture. All study participants received two doses of BNT162b2 or mRNA-1273 vaccine. The antigens for these receptors are not known. The sequencing here drew on CD4+ T cells from PBMCs cultured with HCoV-229E spike peptides, taken after COVID-19 vaccination. These receptor sequences come from a human donor who received a COVID-19 vaccine.

The chain uses TRBV30 and TRBJ1-6; D not resolved. Germline loops: CDR1 GTSNPN, CDR2 SVGIG (reference sequence). V shed 3 bases and J shed 0 bases, with 15 bases lying between them. The CDR3 runs 17 residues. DNA of the CDR3: TGTGCCTGGAGCGGTTCAACCGGGAGCTCCTATAATTCACCCCTCCACTTT. Translating it yields CAWSGSTGSSYNSPLHF.

This clone has a handful of counts. The rearrangement uses TRBV18 and TRBJ2-2; D unresolved. Trimming pared 2 bases from V and 0 bases from J, leaving 7 bases between. The CDR3 has 15 amino acids. From germline, CDR1 is KGHSH and CDR2 LQKENI. The CDR3 DNA reads as TGTGCCAGCTCACCAAGATTGGCGAACACCGGGGAGCTGTTTTTT. Protein: CASSPRLANTGELFF.

This chain joins TRBV29-1 and TRBJ2-1, with D perhaps TRBD2 (6 bases). Trimming removed 3 bases at V and 0 bases at J, with 15 bases between. The CDR3 contains 16 residues. Germline V gene lookup returns CDR1 SQVTM and CDR2 ANQGSEA. For the CDR3, the DNA is TGCAGCGTTGATTTGGGAGGCCGTAGCTCCTACAATGAGCAGTTCTTC. Protein product: CSVDLGGRSSYNEQFF.

The chain couples TRBV10-2 to TRBJ2-5; a weak D match, TRBD2 (6 bases). This CDR3 spans 15 amino acids. Between the trimmed V and J ends, which lost 9 bases and 1 base, there was a span of 18 bases. Germline lookup yields CDR1 WSHSY and CDR2 SAAADI. The CDR3 is CASSPFGGTQETQYF. In DNA form, the CDR3 reads TGCGCCAGTAGTCCCTTCGGCGGGACCCAAGAGACCCAGTACTTC.

This rearrangement joins TRBV5-1 to TRBJ2-3; D ambiguous. The CDR3 extends over 13 amino acids. Germline CDR1 is SGHRS and CDR2 is YFSETQ. Between the trimmed V and J ends, which lost 5 bases and 2 bases, there was a span of 9 bases. The CDR3 is CASRRSTTDTQYF. Here the CDR3 DNA reads TGCGCCAGCAGACGGAGTACCACAGATACGCAGTATTTT.

This clone was detected once. The chain carries TRBV6-2 or TRBV6-3 and TRBJ2-1; TRBD2 matches at 11 bases. Germline V lookup: CDR1 MNHEY, CDR2 SVGEGT. CDR3 length equals 16 residues. V was pared by 4 bases and J by 7 bases, with 9 bases of the junction left unmatched. CDR3 sequence: CASSWLGLAVRNEQFF. DNA for the CDR3: TGTGCCAGCAGTTGGCTGGGACTAGCGGTTCGGAATGAGCAGTTCTTC.

J is TRBJ2-5 and V is TRBV19, with 12 bases that match TRBD2. Trimming took 6 bases from V and 2 from J; bases not matched to a gene: 1. Germline V gene lookup returns CDR1 LNHDA and CDR2 SQIVND (reference sequence). The CDR3 totals 14 residues. Here the CDR3 DNA reads TGTGCCAGTAGGACTAGCGGGGGACAAGAGACCCAGTACTTC. Encoded protein: CASRTSGGQETQYF. The full variable domain, its missing parts supplied by reference TRBV19 and TRBJ2-5, is DGGITQSPKYLFRKEGQNVTLSCEQNLNHDAMYWYRQDPGQGLRLIYYSQIVNDFQKGDIAEGYSVSREKKESFPLTVTSAQKNPTAFYLCASRTSGGQETQYFGPGTRLLVL.

The genes are TRBV5-1 and TRBJ2-2; 7 bases align to TRBD1. V gave up 4 bases and J gave up 3 bases; unmatched junction bases: 3. Germline loops: CDR1 SGHRS, CDR2 YFSETQ. The length of the CDR3 is 14 residues. The CDR3 protein is CASSPGTDTGELFF. The CDR3, as DNA: TGCGCCAGCAGCCCTGGGACAGACACCGGGGAGCTGTTTTTT.

CDR3 nucleotides: TGTGCCAGCAGTTTTCGGTACACAGATACGCAGTATTTT. Protein sequence: CASSFRYTDTQYF. This chain joins TRBV12-3 or TRBV12-4 and TRBJ2-3; D uncertain. V was shortened by 3 bases and J by 2 bases, with 6 bases between the two germline ends. CDR3 length: 13 amino acids.

This clone appeared once. The CDR3 DNA follows: TGTGCCAGCACCATGGGACAGGGCCACTATGGCTACACCTTC. This gives the protein CASTMGQGHYGYTF. The genes are TRBV6-5 and TRBJ1-2; 9 bases match TRBD1. CDR1 MNHEY and CDR2 SVGAGI come from the germline V gene. This CDR3 has 14 amino acids. The V segment lost 7 bases and the J segment 3 bases; nucleotides outside the gene matches: 6.

This chain links TRBV12-5 with TRBJ2-3; D not certain. V was clipped by 3 bases and J by 6 bases, with 4 bases between them. The CDR3 is made up of 11 amino acids. Germline loops: CDR1 LGHNT, CDR2 FRNRAP. The CDR3 nucleotides read TGTGCTAGTGGTTTAGCGGATACGCAGTATTTT. Protein product: CASGLADTQYF.

The chain combines TRBV5-1 with TRBJ2-5, with D perhaps matching TRBD1 (6 bases). V lost 5 bases to trimming and J lost 4 bases, with 12 bases between them. CDR3 length: 13 amino acids. Germline assignment: CDR1 SGHRS and CDR2 YFSETQ. CDR3 DNA sequence: TGCGCCAGCAGTGGGACACTGGGAGAGACCCAGTACTTC. This translates into CASSGTLGETQYF.

The rearrangement links TRBV28 to TRBJ2-2; a possible D gene is TRBD2 (6 bases). Germline lookup yields CDR1 MDHEN and CDR2 SYDVKM. The V gene lost 4 bases and the J gene lost 1 base, with 10 bases spanning the gap. The CDR3 contains 15 residues. CDR3 loop: CASSSSRGNTGELFF. CDR3 bases: TGTGCCAGCAGTTCGTCGCGGGGGAACACCGGGGAGCTGTTTTTT.

V usage is TRBV5-1 and J usage is TRBJ2-7; 9 bases are shared with TRBD1. V trimming: 4 bases; J trimming: 6 bases; junction bases outside the gene matches: 11. CDR1 SGHRS and CDR2 YFSETQ come from the germline V gene. The CDR3 covers 15 residues. As DNA, the CDR3 is TGCGCCAGCAGCAAGGGACAGGGTTTAAGTGGCGAGCAGTACGTC. It is translated as CASSKGQGLSGEQYV.

This chain uses TRBV7-2 with TRBJ2-2, with D hard to call. In germline, CDR1 is SGHTA, CDR2 FQGNSA. The CDR3 runs to 13 residues. V lost 2 bases, J lost 6 bases, and 7 bases lay in between. CDR3 residues: CASSLYGPGELFF. The CDR3 region has the DNA TGTGCCAGCAGCTTATACGGCCCCGGGGAGCTGTTTTTT.

J is TRBJ1-4 and V is TRBV2; 7 positions agree with TRBD1. The CDR3 extends over 13 amino acids. The germline V gene has CDR1 SNHLY and CDR2 FYNNEI. Germline trimming cut 6 bases from V and 15 bases from J; bases unmatched to any gene: 13. The CDR3 spells CASRKTGYHQVFF. The CDR3 DNA reads TGTGCCAGCAGGAAGACAGGGTATCATCAGGTGTTTTTT.

This clone was seen a handful of times. The chain couples TRBV18 to TRBJ1-6; TRBD1 is a possible D gene (5 bases). Germline-derived CDR1 and CDR2 are KGHSH and LQKENI. This CDR3 has 15 residues. Trimming shortened V by 3 bases and J by 8 bases, and 14 bases separated the two germline ends. The chain's CDR3 is CASSPAGSGDSPLHF. The DNA for the CDR3 is TGTGCCAGCTCACCCGCAGGGTCGGGGGATTCACCCCTCCACTTT.

This clone was counted between two and nine times. V is TRBV1 and J is TRBJ1-6; the D call in the table, TRBD1, was not verified against the DNA. TRBV1 is a listed pseudogene. There are 17 residues in the CDR3. The CDR3 coding sequence is TGCACCAGCAGCCGTAACAGATTCGATAGAATAAATTCACCCCTCCACTTT. Protein product: CTSSRNRFDRINSPLHF.

The rearrangement joins TRBV9 to TRBJ2-2, with TRBD2 as a possible D gene (7 bases). Germline CDR1 and CDR2: SGDLS and YYNGEE. This CDR3 has 16 residues. V shed 4 bases and J shed 5 bases, with 18 bases lying between them. CDR3 coding DNA: TGTGCCAGCAGCACTCCGGGGGGCCCGAGGACCGGGGAGCTGTTTTTT. Translating it yields CASSTPGGPRTGELFF.

The chain recombines TRBV5-1 with TRBJ1-4; 8 nucleotides line up with TRBD1. Germline V gene sequence: CDR1 SGHRS, CDR2 YFSETQ. The CDR3 contains 16 residues. V shed 0 bases and J 8 bases; nucleotides not matched to a gene: 9. The CDR3 protein is CASSLDRPGGGEKLFF. The CDR3 DNA reads TGCGCCAGCAGCTTGGATCGGCCAGGGGGCGGGGAAAAACTGTTTTTT.

J is TRBJ1-1 and V is TRBV18, with TRBD1 matching 7 bases. Germline V CDR1 and CDR2: KGHSH, LQKENI. V shed 3 bases and J 4 bases; nucleotides not matched to a gene: 5. The CDR3 has 14 amino acids. CDR3 amino acids: CASSPMTGSTEAFF. In nucleotides, the CDR3 is TGTGCCAGCTCACCTATGACAGGGTCCACTGAAGCTTTCTTT.

The V call is TRBV5-1, the J call TRBJ2-7; 15 positions match TRBD2. After removal of 4 bases from V and 2 bases from J, the junction contained 7 bases not matched to a gene. The CDR3 is 17 residues long. Germline V gene sequence: CDR1 SGHRS, CDR2 YFSETQ. The CDR3: CASSATGLAGGAYEQYV. The DNA for the CDR3 is TGCGCCAGCAGCGCTACGGGACTAGCGGGGGGCGCCTACGAGCAGTACGTC.

V and J are TRBV29-1 and TRBJ1-1; D unresolved. Germline assignment: CDR1 SQVTM and CDR2 ANQGSEA. The CDR3 has 12 residues. V was clipped by 7 bases and J by 0 bases, with 9 bases between them. The CDR3: CSALRLNTEAFF. In DNA form, the CDR3 reads TGCAGCGCGCTGAGGCTGAACACTGAAGCTTTCTTT.